This TCR beta chain was sequenced for a study of T cells in localized non-small cell lung cancer. Repertoires were generated with immunoSEQ multiplex PCR, while TCRdb's copy carries only in-frame clones and drops some. This table holds fewer than 2,500 clones, around 20% found once. Whole-study results and caveats: Appearing in adjacent lung were a median approximately 50 of the top 100 tumor clones. Uninvolved adjacent lung had higher T cell clonality than tumor and all other tissues. Sequencing was limited to one tumor region, leaving the possibility of heterogeneity open.

About this clone itself: Its antigen is not identified.

CDR3 length: 13 residues. This chain uses TRBV1 with TRBJ2-3. TRBV1 is labeled a pseudogene. The input for sequencing was normal lung tissue next to the tumor, taken before any cancer treatment. The receptor comes from a male donor at least 60 years old with stage I squamous cell lung carcinoma. CDR3 residues: CASSQGGTDTQYF. As DNA, the CDR3 is TGCGCCAGCAGCCAAGGTGGCACAGATACGCAGTATTTT.